The 20 T cell receptor beta chains below all came from one sample that was sequenced in a study of blood T cell repertoires in COVID-19. TCRdb keeps only in-frame clones here, not all; method: immunoSEQ multiplex PCR. Altogether a few hundred thousand clones are present, roughly 89% being singletons, with the ten largest covering approximately 2.1%. The sequenced sample consisted of peripheral blood. The receptor set was obtained from a man between 25 and 39 years old who had recovered from COVID-19.

Notes on this clone: Sequence at one end of the junction differs from germline and may be a read error. V is TRBV5-4 and J is TRBJ2-4, with 7 bases fitting TRBD1. CDR3 length equals 15 residues. In germline, CDR1 is SGHNT, CDR2 YYREEE (reference sequence). CDR3 loop: CASSLAPSRQGDVDF. The DNA for the CDR3 is TGTGCCAGCAGCTTGGCCCCCTCAAGACAGGGAGATGTGGACTTC.

The chain combines TRBV18 with TRBJ2-6; the D gene is possibly TRBD1 (6 bases). CDR1 is KGHSH, CDR2 LQKENI, per germline. Trimming took off 3 bases at V and 0 bases at J, with 12 bases between the two ends. The CDR3 length is 17 residues. The DNA for the CDR3 is TGTGCCAGCTCACCGGGGACAAGGGGCTCTGGGGCCAACGTCCTGACTTTC. Translation: CASSPGTRGSGANVLTF.

The chain carries TRBV5-4 and TRBJ2-7, with D hard to call. Germline V gene lookup returns CDR1 SGHNT and CDR2 YYREEE (reference sequence). V lost 1 base and J lost 0, with 8 bases in between. The CDR3 consists of 14 residues. CDR3 bases: TGTGCCAGCAGCTTGACGGTTCCCTCCTACGAGCAGTACTTC. Residues: CASSLTVPSYEQYF.

The chain has TRBV25-1 and TRBJ1-4; TRBD1 might be the D (5 bases). CDR3 length: 14 residues. Germline CDR1 and CDR2: MGHDK and SYGVNS. V was pared by 2 bases and J by 8 bases, with 12 bases between. The CDR3 loop reads CASSEPVEGEKLFF. The CDR3 bases are TGTGCCAGCAGTGAACCGGTGGAGGGGGAAAAACTGTTTTTT.

This chain connects TRBV9 to TRBJ1-1; 7 nucleotides line up with TRBD1. J gave up 0 bases and V 0 bases, and 5 bases lay outside the gene matches. Germline lookup yields CDR1 SGDLS and CDR2 YYNGEE. The CDR3 runs to 16 residues. CDR3 loop: CASSVGVGGMNTEAFF. The CDR3 DNA follows: TGTGCCAGCAGCGTAGGGGTAGGGGGCATGAACACTGAAGCTTTCTTT.

The genes are TRBV7-2 and TRBJ2-5; 10 nucleotides line up with TRBD1. There are 15 residues in the CDR3. CDR1 and CDR2 from the germline V gene are SGHTA and FQGNSA. V was pared by 2 bases and J by 5 bases, with 5 bases of the junction left unmatched. The CDR3 DNA reads as TGTGCCAGCAGCTTAATGGGACAGGGGCGGGAGACCCAGTACTTC. Encoded protein: CASSLMGQGRETQYF.

The V and J genes are TRBV6-5 and TRBJ2-7; a possible D gene is TRBD2 (6 bases). CDR1 MNHEY and CDR2 SVGAGI come from the germline V gene. With 0 bases removed from V and 5 bases from J, the gap between germline ends came to 11 bases. The CDR3 is 14 amino acids. CDR3 nucleotide sequence: TGTGCCAGCAGTTACTCGAGTGGAGGGGACGAGCAGTACTTC. It encodes CASSYSSGGDEQYF.

This chain joins TRBV2 and TRBJ2-1, with 13 bases aligning to TRBD2. The germline V gene has CDR1 SNHLY and CDR2 FYNNEI. The CDR3 consists of 15 residues. With V trimmed by 7 bases and J by 9 bases, 9 bases remained unmatched. This CDR3 reads CASTAGTSGVAEQFF. CDR3 bases: TGTGCCAGCACCGCCGGGACTAGCGGGGTGGCTGAGCAGTTCTTC.

J is TRBJ2-7 and V is TRBV6-5, with 11 bases identical to TRBD2. This CDR3 spans 15 amino acids. Germline values: CDR1 MNHEY, CDR2 SVGAGI. The J segment lost 1 base and the V segment lost 7 bases, leaving 6 bases of the junction unmatched. The CDR3 DNA follows: TGTGCCAGCAATTCTCTAGCGGGGGGTTCCTACGAGCAGTACTTC. It encodes CASNSLAGGSYEQYF.

This chain joins TRBV6-1 and TRBJ2-4; D may be TRBD1 (6 bases). The ends were cut back, 3 bases at V and 6 bases at J, with 9 bases in the middle. CDR3 size: 13 residues. The germline V gene encodes CDR1 MNHNS and CDR2 SASEGT. This CDR3 is CASSELDRNIQYF. CDR3 in DNA: TGTGCCAGCAGTGAGCTGGACAGAAACATTCAGTACTTC.

The chain combines TRBV25-1 with TRBJ2-3; no reliable D call. The CDR3 is 11 amino acids. Per the germline V gene, CDR1 is MGHDK and CDR2 is SYGVNS. The V end lost 4 bases, the J end lost 5 bases, and 4 bases lay between the germline ends. The CDR3 nucleotides read TGTGCCAGCAGTGGCGTAGATACGCAGTATTTT. Translating it yields CASSGVDTQYF.

The chain joins TRBV18 to TRBJ2-1; D might be TRBD1 (6 bases). The length of the CDR3 is 15 residues. Germline V lookup: CDR1 KGHSH, CDR2 LQKENI. V dropped 3 bases and J dropped 0 bases, with 9 bases sitting between them. For the CDR3, the DNA is TGTGCCAGCTCACCCGACAGGAGCTCCTACAATGAGCAGTTCTTC. Translating gives CASSPDRSSYNEQFF.

The V gene is TRBV14, the J gene TRBJ2-2; D is possibly TRBD1 (5 bases). CDR1 is SGHDN, CDR2 FVKESK, per germline. V was cut by 4 bases and J by 6 bases, with 12 bases left in between. The CDR3 covers 14 residues. The chain's CDR3 is CASSLHPGSGELFF. CDR3 bases: TGTGCCAGCAGCCTCCACCCAGGGTCCGGGGAGCTGTTTTTT.

The chain couples TRBV6-2 or TRBV6-3 to TRBJ2-7; 7 bases are a match to TRBD1. The V gene's germline CDR1 is MNHEY and CDR2 SVGEGT. This CDR3 is 12 amino acids long. The junction had 8 bases not matched to a gene; V was cut back by 6 bases and J by 9 bases. In DNA form, the CDR3 reads TGTGCCAGCAGCTCCAGTCACAGGGGGCAGTACTTC. Translating it yields CASSSSHRGQYF.

This clone showed up just once. This sequence joins TRBV7-6 and TRBJ1-3; D unclear. This CDR3 has 18 residues. V was trimmed by 0 bases and J by 0 bases, leaving 15 bases between them. Germline CDR1 reads SGHVS; CDR2 reads FNYEAQ. The CDR3 region has the DNA TGTGCCAGCAGCTTAGCGTATCCGGGTTCGGACTCTGGAAACACCATATATTTT. Amino acid sequence: CASSLAYPGSDSGNTIYF.

This chain connects TRBV5-1 to TRBJ2-3; D perhaps matches TRBD2 (7 bases). V was trimmed by 6 bases and J by 7 bases, leaving 18 bases between them. The germline CDR1 and CDR2 sequences are SGHRS and YFSETQ. This CDR3 comprises 14 residues. CDR3 residues: CASNPTGGRNTQYF. CDR3 nucleotide sequence: TGCGCCAGCAACCCGACCGGGGGGCGAAATACGCAGTATTTT.

V gene TRBV19 combines with J gene TRBJ1-5; unclear D gene. The CDR3 spans 12 residues. The germline V and J ends were trimmed by 0 bases and 10 bases, with 7 bases remaining between them. In germline, CDR1 is LNHDA, CDR2 SQIVND (reference sequence). The CDR3 DNA reads TGTGCCAGTAGTATAGAGAGGTCCCCCCAGCATTTT. It translates to CASSIERSPQHF.

This clone was detected a few times. The chain combines TRBV6-5 with TRBJ1-1, with a weak D call TRBD1 (6 bases). The CDR3 loop spans 13 amino acids. V was trimmed by 4 bases and J by 6 bases, leaving 12 bases between them. Per germline, CDR1 MNHEY and CDR2 SVGAGI. In nucleotides, the CDR3 is TGTGCCAGCAGTTTTCAGGGGCGCCCTGAAGCTTTCTTT. The encoded protein is CASSFQGRPEAFF.

This chain joins TRBV7-2 and TRBJ2-5; perhaps TRBD2 as D (5 bases). Trimming removed 5 bases at V and 4 bases at J, with 14 bases between. Germline values: CDR1 SGHTA, CDR2 FQGNSA. The CDR3 has 14 residues. This CDR3 reads CASSVATTRETQYF. CDR3 bases: TGTGCCAGCAGCGTCGCGACTACCAGAGAGACCCAGTACTTC.

About this clone: At the DNA level, this CDR3 is encoded by other sequences in the same sample as well. The chain combines TRBV5-1 with TRBJ2-7, with 10 nucleotides matching TRBD1. Germline V CDR1 and CDR2: SGHRS, YFSETQ. The CDR3 loop spans 14 amino acids. The V segment lost 3 bases and the J segment 2 bases; nucleotides outside the gene matches: 2. CDR3 DNA sequence: TGCGCCAGCAGCTCAGGACAGGGGGCCTACGAGCAGTACTTC. Its translation: CASSSGQGAYEQYF.